The 5 T cell receptor beta chains below were found in one sample sequenced in a study of blood T cell repertoires in COVID-19. The assay was immunoSEQ multiplex PCR, and TCRdb's table has in-frame clones only and misses some. The sample carries under 300,000 clones, around 87% recorded once. Material: peripheral blood. The receptors derive from a woman in her 70s with active or convalescent COVID-19.

The chain has TRBV4-3 and TRBJ1-2, with TRBD1 identical over 7 bases. Germline-derived CDR1 and CDR2 are LGHNA and YSLEER. The CDR3 sequence is 15 residues long. The trim removed 2 bases at V and 1 base at J, leaving 4 bases unmatched. The CDR3 loop reads CASSQPGTVNYGYTF. CDR3 sequence (DNA): TGCGCCAGCAGCCAACCCGGGACAGTTAACTATGGCTACACCTTC.

V usage is TRBV5-1 and J usage is TRBJ2-3, with a possible D match to TRBD2 (5 bases). This CDR3 spans 15 amino acids. Trimming took off 4 bases at V and 1 base at J, with 13 bases between the two ends. Germline V lookup: CDR1 SGHRS, CDR2 YFSETQ. The CDR3 DNA is TGCGCCAGCAGCCAAGTGGAGGTTGGCACAGATACGCAGTATTTT. This encodes CASSQVEVGTDTQYF.

The chain recombines TRBV6-5 with TRBJ1-5, with TRBD1 identical over 8 bases. The germline CDR1 and CDR2 sequences are MNHEY and SVGAGI. The CDR3 extends over 14 amino acids. V lost 6 bases to trimming and J lost 2 bases; unmatched junction nucleotides: 3. The CDR3 here is CASRQGGGNQPQHF. DNA for the CDR3: TGTGCCAGCAGACAGGGGGGCGGCAATCAGCCCCAGCATTTT.

This clone was seen a handful of times. This rearrangement joins TRBV19 to TRBJ1-6; the D is unclear. Per germline, CDR1 LNHDA and CDR2 SQIVND (reference sequence). Trimming left V 1 base short and J 8 bases short, with 9 bases between. The CDR3 has 14 amino acids. The CDR3 bases are TGTGCCAGTAGTATAGGAGGGATTGATTCACCCCTCCACTTT. Translated, it gives CASSIGGIDSPLHF.

The chain couples TRBV11-3 to TRBJ2-1; possibly TRBD2 for D (6 bases). Germline values: CDR1 SGHNT, CDR2 YENEEA. The CDR3 contains 14 residues. Between the trimmed V and J ends, which lost 0 bases and 8 bases, there was a span of 11 bases. The CDR3 bases are TGTGCCAGCAGCTTAGAGGGACTCTCATATGAGCAGTTCTTC. It codes for CASSLEGLSYEQFF.